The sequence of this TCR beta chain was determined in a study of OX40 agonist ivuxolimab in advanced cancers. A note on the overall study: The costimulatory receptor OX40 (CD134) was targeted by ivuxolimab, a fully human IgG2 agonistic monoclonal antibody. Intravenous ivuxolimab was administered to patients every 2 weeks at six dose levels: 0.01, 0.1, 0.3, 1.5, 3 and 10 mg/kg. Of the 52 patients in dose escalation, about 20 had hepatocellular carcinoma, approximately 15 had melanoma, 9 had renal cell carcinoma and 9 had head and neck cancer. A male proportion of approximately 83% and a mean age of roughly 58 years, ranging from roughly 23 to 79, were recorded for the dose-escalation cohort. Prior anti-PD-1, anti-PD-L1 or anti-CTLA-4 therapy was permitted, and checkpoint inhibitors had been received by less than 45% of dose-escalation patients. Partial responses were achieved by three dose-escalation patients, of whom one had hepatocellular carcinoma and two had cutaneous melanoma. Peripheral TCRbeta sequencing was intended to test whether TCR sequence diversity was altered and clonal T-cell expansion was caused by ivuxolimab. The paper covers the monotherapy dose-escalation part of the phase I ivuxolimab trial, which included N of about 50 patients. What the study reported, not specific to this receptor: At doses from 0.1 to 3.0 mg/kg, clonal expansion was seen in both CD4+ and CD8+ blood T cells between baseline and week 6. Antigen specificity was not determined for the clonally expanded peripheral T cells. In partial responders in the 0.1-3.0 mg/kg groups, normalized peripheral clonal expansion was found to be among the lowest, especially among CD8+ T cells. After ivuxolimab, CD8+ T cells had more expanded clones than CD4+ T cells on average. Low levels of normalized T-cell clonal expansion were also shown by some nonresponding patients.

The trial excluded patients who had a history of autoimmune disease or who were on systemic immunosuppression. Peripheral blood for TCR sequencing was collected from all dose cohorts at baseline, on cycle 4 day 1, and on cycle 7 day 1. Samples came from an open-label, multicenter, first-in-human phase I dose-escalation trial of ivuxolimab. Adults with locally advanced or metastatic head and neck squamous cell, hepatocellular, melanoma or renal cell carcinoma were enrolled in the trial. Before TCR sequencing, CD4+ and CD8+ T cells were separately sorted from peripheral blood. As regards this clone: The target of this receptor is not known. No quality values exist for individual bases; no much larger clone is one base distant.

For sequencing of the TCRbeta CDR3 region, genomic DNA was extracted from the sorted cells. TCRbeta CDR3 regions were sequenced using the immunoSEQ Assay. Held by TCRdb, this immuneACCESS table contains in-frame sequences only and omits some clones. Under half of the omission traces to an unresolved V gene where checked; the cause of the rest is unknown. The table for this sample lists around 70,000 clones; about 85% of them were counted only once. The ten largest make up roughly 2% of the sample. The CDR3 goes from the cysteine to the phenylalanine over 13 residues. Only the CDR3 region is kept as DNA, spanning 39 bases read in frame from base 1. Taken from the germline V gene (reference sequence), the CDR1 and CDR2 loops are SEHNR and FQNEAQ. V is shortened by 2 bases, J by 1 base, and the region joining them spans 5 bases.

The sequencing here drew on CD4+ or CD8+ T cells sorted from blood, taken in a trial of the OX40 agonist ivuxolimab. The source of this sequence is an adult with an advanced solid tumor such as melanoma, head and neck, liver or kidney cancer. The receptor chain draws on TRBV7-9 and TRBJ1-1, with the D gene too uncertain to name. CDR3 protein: CASSLQENTEAFF. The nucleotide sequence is TGTGCCAGCAGCTTACAGGAGAACACTGAAGCTTTCTTT.